What follows are 15 T cell receptor beta chains derived from one specimen sequenced in a study of regulatory T cells in long-lasting Graves disease. Sequencing libraries for TCR beta were prepared with iRepertoire HTBI primers and Arm-PCR of CDR3 regions. TCRdb re-called the multiplex PCR reads with MiXCR, one entry per CDR3 protein. Of roughly 490,000 distinct CDR3 sequences listed, about 20% are singletons. Described time point: persistent/refractory GD, antithyroid drugs over 5 years with positive TRAb. Researchers made the TCR library from RNA that was extracted from PBMCs. Sequences were derived from peripheral blood mononuclear cells (PBMCs), sampled when the disease was refractory, from a patient treated with antithyroid drugs. The receptors originated from a female donor with Graves disease.

This clonotype occurred a few times. The chain combines TRBV19 with TRBJ1-1; no definite D call. CDR3 length equals 14 residues. CDR1 LNHDA and CDR2 SQIVND come from the germline V gene (reference sequence). Trimming took off 5 bases at V and 4 bases at J, with 14 bases between the two ends. Written as DNA, the CDR3 is TGTGCCAGTAGTGTTATAGGGATGTCCACTGAAGCTTTCTTT. Translated: CASSVIGMSTEAFF.

The rearrangement links TRBV6-1 to TRBJ2-2, with 8 nucleotides matching TRBD1. This CDR3 is 16 amino acids long. Germline trimming cut 5 bases from V and 4 bases from J; bases unmatched to any gene: 9. The germline gives CDR1 MNHNS, CDR2 SASEGT. The CDR3 loop reads CASSNPGTGSTGELFF. CDR3 nucleotides: TGTGCCAGCAGTAATCCCGGGACAGGTTCCACCGGGGAGCTGTTTTTT.

This clonotype was seen more than once but under ten times. The chain has TRBV12-3 or TRBV12-4 and TRBJ2-2, with D possibly TRBD1 on 6 matching bases. This CDR3 is 15 amino acids long. V was clipped by 7 bases and J by 8 bases, with 20 bases between them. This CDR3 reads CASILFRTDTGELFF. DNA of the CDR3: TGTGCCAGCATCCTTTTCCGGACAGATACTGGGGAGCTGTTTTTT.

The gene calls are TRBV7-9 and TRBJ2-4; TRBD2 is a possible D gene (6 bases). CDR1 is SEHNR, CDR2 FQNEAQ, per germline (reference sequence). V gave up 0 bases and J gave up 4 bases, with 13 bases separating them. The CDR3 contains 16 residues. In nucleotides, the CDR3 is TGTGCCAGCAGCTTAGCCCCTCCCCGGGGGAAAAACATTCAGTACTTC. Translated: CASSLAPPRGKNIQYF. Looking up the rest from reference TRBV7-9 and TRBJ2-4 gives the full variable domain: DTGVSQNPRHKITKRGQNVTFRCDPISEHNRLYWYRQTLGQGPEFLTYFQNEAQLEKSRLLSDRFSAERPKGSFSTLEIQRTEQGDSAMYLCASSLAPPRGKNIQYFGAGTRLSVL.

This clonotype was counted only a few times. The V call is TRBV28, the J call TRBJ2-7; D gene ambiguous. The CDR3 extends over 13 amino acids. Germline-derived CDR1 and CDR2 are MDHEN and SYDVKM. The V end lost 2 bases, the J end lost 9 bases, and 14 bases lay between the germline ends. The CDR3 protein is CASSLENGLGQYF. The DNA of the CDR3 is TGTGCCAGCAGTTTAGAGAACGGCCTGGGGCAGTACTTC.

The V and J genes are TRBV10-3 and TRBJ2-1, with 7 bases aligning to TRBD2. The CDR3 has 12 residues. Germline CDR1 reads ENHRY; CDR2 reads SYGVKD. V lost 6 bases and J lost 7; bases outside the gene matches: 3. The CDR3 bases are TGTGCCATCAGCGGGGGGTTGAATGAGCAGTTCTTC. This encodes CAISGGLNEQFF.

This clonotype was observed a handful of times. V gene TRBV29-1 combines with J gene TRBJ1-3, with TRBD1 as a possible D gene (5 bases). CDR3 length: 13 amino acids. CDR1 SQVTM and CDR2 ANQGSEA come from the germline V gene. V was cut by 4 bases and J by 2 bases, with 9 bases left in between. The CDR3, as DNA: TGCAGCGTTGGCCTGGGGGCTGGAAACACCATATATTTT. Its protein is CSVGLGAGNTIYF.

This clonotype has only a few counts. V is TRBV7-2 and J is TRBJ2-7; the D gene is possibly TRBD2 (5 bases). V was shortened by 0 bases and J by 2 bases, with 11 bases between the two germline ends. The CDR3 extends over 15 amino acids. Germline V gives CDR1 SGHTA, CDR2 FQGNSA. CDR3: CASSLAEGRTYEQYF. CDR3 coding DNA: TGTGCCAGCAGCTTAGCCGAGGGCAGGACCTACGAGCAGTACTTC.

Remarks on this clonotype: A much larger clone differs from this one at a single base, so this may be a read error. It is likely a read error, because the conserved phenylalanine at the end of the CDR3 is missing. The chain recombines TRBV6-1 with TRBJ1-5, with D possibly matching TRBD1 (6 bases). The CDR3 contains 15 residues. Germline assignment: CDR1 MNHNS and CDR2 SASEGT. V gave up 7 bases and J gave up 0 bases, with 13 bases separating them. This CDR3 is CASTTGAHSNQPQHS. In DNA, the CDR3 is TGTGCCAGCACCACGGGGGCACATAGCAATCAGCCCCAGCATTCT.

This chain uses TRBV19 with TRBJ2-5; 7 nucleotides line up with TRBD2. The J call is uncertain, as TRBJ2-1 better fits the DNA end. The CDR3 sequence is 16 residues long. The V gene's germline CDR1 is LNHDA and CDR2 SQIVND (reference sequence). The CDR3 region is CASMGEGSRSYNEQFF. The CDR3 DNA follows: TGTGCCAGTATGGGGGAGGGGTCGCGCTCCTACAATGAGCAGTTCTTC.

This clonotype came up many times. The gene calls are TRBV2 and TRBJ1-1; D ambiguous. CDR1 and CDR2 (germline): SNHLY, FYNNEI. V was cut by 0 bases and J by 1 base, with 9 bases left in between. The CDR3 has 15 residues. Written as DNA, the CDR3 is TGTGCCAGCAGTGAAGCCAGAGGCGCGAACACTGAAGCTTTCTTT. This encodes CASSEARGANTEAFF. The entire variable domain, with the rest obtained from reference TRBV2 and TRBJ1-1, is as follows: EPEVTQTPSHQVTQMGQEVILRCVPISNHLYFYWYRQILGQKVEFLVSFYNNEISEKSEIFDDQFSVERPDGSNFTLKIRSTKLEDSAMYFCASSEARGANTEAFFGQGTRLTVV.

CDR3 sequence reads: CASSESWGSDSPLHF. As DNA, the CDR3 is TGTGCCAGCAGTGAGTCGTGGGGGAGTGATTCACCCCTCCACTTT. The chain is built from TRBV6-1 and TRBJ1-6, with D perhaps TRBD1 (5 bases). This CDR3 is 15 amino acids long. V was trimmed by 3 bases and J by 8 bases, leaving 14 bases between them. Germline V gives CDR1 MNHNS, CDR2 SASEGT.

Ten or more counts support this clonotype. The chain carries TRBV12-3 or TRBV12-4 and TRBJ1-2; D unclear. Trimming shortened V by 5 bases and J by 3 bases, and 10 bases separated the two germline ends. This CDR3 has 13 amino acids. The CDR3 nucleotides read TGTGCCAGCAGTATACTCCGGGACTATGGCTACACCTTC. Its translation: CASSILRDYGYTF.

The chain carries TRBV9 and TRBJ1-2; 7 bases match TRBD1. CDR1 SGDLS and CDR2 YYNGEE come from the germline V gene. The J segment lost 12 bases and the V segment lost 0 bases, leaving 11 bases of the junction unmatched. This CDR3 comprises 14 residues. The CDR3 DNA follows: TGTGCCAGCAGCGTAGTTACCTCGGACAGGACCCACACCTTC. This codes for CASSVVTSDRTHTF.

V is TRBV18 and J is TRBJ1-1; the D gene is possibly TRBD1 (5 bases). Per the germline V gene, CDR1 is KGHSH and CDR2 is LQKENI. CDR3 length equals 12 residues. The V end was cut by 2 bases, the J end by 7 bases, with 8 bases between. DNA for the CDR3: TGTGCCAGCTCACCAGGGGACGGTGAAGCTTTCTTT. It encodes CASSPGDGEAFF.